This record concerns one T cell receptor beta chain sequence. The repertoire was sequenced with immunoSEQ multiplex PCR; TCRdb's copy has only in-frame clones and lacks some. The sample records 400,000 to 500,000 clones, roughly 90% being singletons. The sample originates from a study of Ad26.COV2.S vaccination and SARS-CoV-2 variants. Turning to the study itself: Into the muscle, Ad26.COV2.S was dosed once or twice, 56 days apart.

As for treatment: about 20 received Ad26.COV2.S at low or high dose, single or two shots; 5 received placebo; per-sample allocation not given. Specimens were obtained on day 63 following the first vaccine or placebo injection. A Boston donor was an adult aged 18-55 years. The CDR3 totals 15 residues. Trimming shortened V by 0 bases and J by 1 base, and 9 bases separated the two germline ends. Germline assignment: CDR1 SGHRS and CDR2 YFSETQ. The sequencing used peripheral blood, collected in a trial of Ad26.COV2.S vaccine versus placebo. The sequence derives from a person aged 18 to 59 who received the Ad26.COV2.S COVID-19 vaccine or a placebo. V gene TRBV5-1 combines with J gene TRBJ2-3; D is undetermined. Here the CDR3 reads CASSLDSAGTDTQYF. CDR3 nucleotide sequence: TGCGCCAGCAGCTTGGATTCCGCTGGCACAGATACGCAGTATTTT.